The 6 T cell receptor beta chains below all came from one sample that was sequenced in a study of T cells in Graves' hyperthyroidism and ophthalmopathy. Using RNA transcripts as the source, TCR beta CDR3 regions were amplified. First-round RT-PCR of the TCR CDR3 relied on the HTBI primer set. Each CDR3 protein gets one entry after TCRdb re-called the multiplex PCR reads with MiXCR. The sample comprises 250,000 or so distinct CDR3 sequences, roughly 15% of which are singletons, and roughly 31% rests with the top ten. Material: blood. These receptors all stem from a woman in her forties or fifties with Graves' hyperthyroidism that later progressed to Graves' ophthalmopathy.

This clonotype was detected ten times or more. The genes are TRBV20-1 and TRBJ2-5, with D tentatively TRBD2 (5 bases). Germline V gene sequence: CDR1 DFQATT, CDR2 SNEGSKA (reference sequence). The CDR3 covers 12 residues. The V end was cut by 5 bases, the J end by 5 bases, with 12 bases between. The CDR3 nucleotides are TGCAGTGCTTCGGACTCCGGGGAGACCCAGTACTTC. Translating gives CSASDSGETQYF.

This clonotype was detected ten times or more. The chain couples TRBV28 to TRBJ2-7; TRBD2 aligns across 15 bases. V lost 5 bases to trimming and J lost 3 bases; unmatched junction nucleotides: 5. Germline assignment: CDR1 MDHEN and CDR2 SYDVKM. There are 16 residues in the CDR3. The CDR3 here is CASSGGLAGGVYEQYF. Here the CDR3 DNA reads TGTGCCAGCAGTGGGGGACTAGCGGGAGGAGTCTACGAGCAGTACTTC.

This clonotype was detected ten times or more. The chain has TRBV29-1 and TRBJ2-5; TRBD2 aligns across 8 bases. CDR1 and CDR2 (germline): SQVTM, ANQGSEA. The CDR3 spans 15 residues. J was trimmed by 5 bases and V by 4 bases; bases with no gene match: 12. CDR3 in amino acids: CSVVISGVSGETQYF. The CDR3 nucleotides are TGCAGCGTTGTCATTAGCGGGGTATCGGGGGAGACCCAGTACTTC.

The chain uses TRBV2 and TRBJ1-6; 10 bases align to TRBD1. V dropped 5 bases and J dropped 4; count of bases not matched to a gene: 5. The germline V gene encodes CDR1 SNHLY and CDR2 FYNNEI. The CDR3 has 16 residues. Here the CDR3 DNA reads TGTGCCAGCAGTCTCGACAGGGGGCTTTATAATTCACCCCTCCACTTT. This gives the protein CASSLDRGLYNSPLHF.

This clonotype was counted many times. V and J are TRBV7-9 and TRBJ1-1; D gene uncertain. The CDR3 runs 14 residues. V was shortened by 3 bases and J by 1 base, with 9 bases between the two germline ends. CDR1 is SEHNR and CDR2 is FQNEAQ in the germline V gene (reference sequence). The CDR3, as DNA: TGTGCCAGCAGCTTTAGAGAAACGAACACTGAAGCTTTCTTT. It translates to CASSFRETNTEAFF. The full variable domain, in which reference TRBV7-9 and TRBJ1-1 provide the parts outside the CDR3, is DTGVSQNPRHKITKRGQNVTFRCDPISEHNRLYWYRQTLGQGPEFLTYFQNEAQLEKSRLLSDRFSAERPKGSFSTLEIQRTEQGDSAMYLCASSFRETNTEAFFGQGTRLTVV.

This clonotype was recorded at least ten times. V is TRBV3-1 and J is TRBJ1-2; TRBD1 aligns across 7 bases. This CDR3 contains 13 residues. The germline CDR1 and CDR2 sequences are LGHDT and YNNKEL (reference sequence). V shed 5 bases, J shed 7 bases, and the junction held 7 bases outside the gene matches. CDR3: CASSSRQGSGYTF. The CDR3 nucleotides read TGTGCCAGCAGCTCCCGACAGGGTAGTGGCTACACCTTC.